This T cell receptor beta chain stems from a study of tissue T cells after allogeneic stem cell transplantation. Time point: mouse harvest day 7 after allogeneic transplant. Tail vein injection delivered 10^7 T-cell-depleted bone marrow cells and 10^6 splenic CD5+ T cells. The repertoire was sequenced with immunoSEQ multiplex PCR; TCRdb's copy has only in-frame clones and lacks some. The sample carries some 3,700 clones, under 65% recorded once. V lost 4 bases to trimming and J lost 3 bases, with 16 bases between them. CDR1 is SGHLS and CDR2 is HYDKME in the germline V gene. The CDR3 sequence is 15 residues long. In the case of this clone: Gene names and germline match the mouse. The observed sequence ends 1 residue before the CDR3 terminus, with the missing tail filled in from the germline J gene.

The clonotype was recovered from a female BALB/c mouse given C57BL/6 T cells with graft-versus-host disease after an allogeneic hematopoietic cell transplant. This rearrangement joins TRBV12-2 to TRBJ2-5; D might be TRBD2 (6 bases). Sequenced sample: gut tissue. This CDR3 reads CASSPRLVRQDTQYF. Partial CDR3 DNA: TGTGCCAGCTCCCCACGACTGGTTCGGCAAGACACCCAGTAC.